The table lists the clone carrying this T cell receptor (beta chain) with a few counts. What it binds is unknown. The CDR3 runs to 11 residues. V was pared by 10 bases and J by 4 bases, with 8 bases between. The germline V gene has CDR1 LGHNT and CDR2 FRNRAP. These data come from a study of cytomegalovirus exposure and HLA in healthy donors. The study ran its PCR with 60 Vbeta and 13 Jbeta primers. Repertoires were generated with immunoSEQ multiplex PCR, while TCRdb's copy carries only in-frame clones and drops some. The sample records some 160,000 clones, less than 85% being singletons. General study findings and limits: More clonal expansion characterized HLA-associated TCR beta chains than equally common others in a later analysis. In an earlier analysis, most TCR beta V segments were productive about 87% or about 30% of the time.

Sequenced: PBMCs. The clonotype comes from a man aged 40-49 years in good health and CMV-seronegative. This chain links TRBV12-5 with TRBJ2-1; D is ambiguous. The CDR3 is CATGHYNEQFF. In DNA form, the CDR3 reads TGTGCTACGGGTCATTACAATGAGCAGTTCTTC. Full variable domain (rest looked up from reference TRBV12-5 and TRBJ2-1): DARVTQTPRHKVTEMGQEVTMRCQPILGHNTVFWYRQTMMQGLELLAYFRNRAPLDDSGMPKDRFSAEMPDATLATLKIQPSEPRDSAVYFCATGHYNEQFFGPGTRLTVL.